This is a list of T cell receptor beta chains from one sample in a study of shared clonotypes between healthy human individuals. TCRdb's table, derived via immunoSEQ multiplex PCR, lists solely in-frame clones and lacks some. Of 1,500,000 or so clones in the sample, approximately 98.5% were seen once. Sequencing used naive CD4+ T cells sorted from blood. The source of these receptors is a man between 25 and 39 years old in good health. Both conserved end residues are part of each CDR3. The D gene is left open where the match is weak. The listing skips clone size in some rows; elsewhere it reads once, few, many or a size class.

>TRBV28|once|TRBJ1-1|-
CASSPTGSEAFF
TGTGCCAGCAGCCCCACAGGGTCTGAAGCTTTCTTT
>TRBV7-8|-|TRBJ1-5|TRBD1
CASSLGARGLINQPQHF
TGTGCCAGCAGCTTAGGCGCCAGGGGGCTTATCAATCAGCCCCAGCATTTT
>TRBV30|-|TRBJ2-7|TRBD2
CAWNKLADPQGGYEQYF
TGTGCCTGGAACAAACTAGCGGATCCCCAGGGTGGCTACGAGCAGTACTTC
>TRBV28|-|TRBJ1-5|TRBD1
CASRGQGAFNQPQHF
TGTGCCAGCAGGGGACAGGGGGCGTTTAATCAGCCCCAGCATTTT
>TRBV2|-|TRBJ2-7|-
CASRGGTAYDEQYF
TGTGCCAGCAGGGGTGGAACAGCCTACGACGAGCAGTACTTC
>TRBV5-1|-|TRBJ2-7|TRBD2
CASSLVLAGAWEQYF
TGCGCCAGCAGCTTGGTGCTAGCGGGAGCGTGGGAGCAGTACTTC
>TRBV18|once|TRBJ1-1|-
CASSPSTGENEAFF
TGTGCCAGCTCACCTTCGACCGGGGAAAATGAAGCTTTCTTT
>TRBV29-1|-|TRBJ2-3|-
CSFIDRQFSTDTQYF
TGCAGCTTCATTGACAGACAATTTAGCACAGATACGCAGTATTTT
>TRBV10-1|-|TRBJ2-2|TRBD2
CASSESVEAGLNTGELFF
TGCGCCAGCAGTGAGTCGGTGGAAGCGGGGTTGAACACCGGGGAGCTGTTTTTT
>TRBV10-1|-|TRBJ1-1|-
CASRPSGMNTEAFF
TGCGCCAGCAGGCCGTCAGGGATGAACACTGAAGCTTTCTTT
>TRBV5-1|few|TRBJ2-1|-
CASSLAGPHEQFF
TGCGCCAGCAGCTTGGCCGGGCCCCATGAGCAGTTCTTC
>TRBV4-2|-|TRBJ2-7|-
CASRPRAFTTYEQYF
TGTGCCAGCAGACCCCGGGCCTTCACAACCTACGAGCAGTACTTC
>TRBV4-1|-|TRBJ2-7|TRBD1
CASSQGIIRDSSYEQYF
TGCGCCAGCAGCCAGGGTATAATCCGGGACAGCTCCTACGAGCAGTACTTC
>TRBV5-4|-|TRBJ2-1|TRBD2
CASSSGLADEQFF
TGTGCCAGCAGCTCGGGACTAGCCGATGAGCAGTTCTTC
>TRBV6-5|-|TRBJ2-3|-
CASSYSGDTQYF
TGTGCCAGCAGTTACTCCGGAGATACGCAGTATTTT
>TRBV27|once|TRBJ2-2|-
CASSTQGPNTGELFF
TGTGCCAGCAGTACCCAGGGCCCGAACACCGGGGAGCTGTTTTTT
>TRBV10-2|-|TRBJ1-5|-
CASSRHSDQPQHF
TGCGCCAGCAGTCGACACTCAGATCAGCCCCAGCATTTT
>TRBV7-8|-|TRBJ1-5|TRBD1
CASSLGQGARQPQHF
TGTGCCAGCAGCTTAGGGCAGGGGGCGAGACAGCCCCAGCATTTT
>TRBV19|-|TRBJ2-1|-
CASRPFMYYNEQFF
TGTGCCAGTAGACCCTTTATGTACTACAATGAGCAGTTCTTC
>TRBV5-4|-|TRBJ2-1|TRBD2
CASSWGLAGSGSYNEQFF
TGTGCCAGCAGCTGGGGACTAGCGGGATCAGGCTCCTACAATGAGCAGTTCTTC
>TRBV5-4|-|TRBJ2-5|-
CASSRLAGDQETQYF
TGTGCCAGCAGCCGCCTGGCAGGGGACCAAGAGACCCAGTACTTC
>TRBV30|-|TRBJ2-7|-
CAWSVLIGGPYEQYF
TGTGCCTGGAGTGTATTGATCGGGGGCCCCTACGAGCAGTACTTC
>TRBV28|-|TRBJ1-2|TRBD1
CASRTGQGDGYTF
TGTGCCAGCAGAACGGGACAGGGTGATGGCTACACCTTC
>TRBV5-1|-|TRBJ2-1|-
CASSSGLRPIQHNEQFF
TGCGCCAGCAGCTCGGGTCTCAGGCCGATACAACACAATGAGCAGTTCTTC
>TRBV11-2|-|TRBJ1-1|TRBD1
CASSSDRGAEAFF
TGTGCCAGCAGCTCGGACAGGGGAGCAGAAGCTTTCTTT
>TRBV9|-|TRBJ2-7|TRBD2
CASSPRERDYEQYF
TGTGCCAGCAGCCCCCGCGAGCGGGACTACGAGCAGTACTTC
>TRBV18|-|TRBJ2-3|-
CASSPGKGGTDTQYF
TGTGCCAGCTCACCGGGCAAAGGGGGCACAGATACGCAGTATTTT